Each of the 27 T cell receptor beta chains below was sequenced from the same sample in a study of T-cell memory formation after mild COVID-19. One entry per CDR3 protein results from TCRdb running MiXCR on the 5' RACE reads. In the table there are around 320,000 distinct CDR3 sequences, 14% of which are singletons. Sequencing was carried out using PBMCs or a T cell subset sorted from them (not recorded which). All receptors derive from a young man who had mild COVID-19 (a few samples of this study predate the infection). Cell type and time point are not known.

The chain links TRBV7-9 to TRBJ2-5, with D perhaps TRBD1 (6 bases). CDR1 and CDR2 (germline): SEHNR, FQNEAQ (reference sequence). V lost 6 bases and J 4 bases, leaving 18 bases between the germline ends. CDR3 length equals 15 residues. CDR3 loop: CASRPLAVRGETQYF. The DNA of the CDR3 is TGTGCCAGCAGACCCCTCGCGGTCAGGGGAGAGACCCAGTACTTC.

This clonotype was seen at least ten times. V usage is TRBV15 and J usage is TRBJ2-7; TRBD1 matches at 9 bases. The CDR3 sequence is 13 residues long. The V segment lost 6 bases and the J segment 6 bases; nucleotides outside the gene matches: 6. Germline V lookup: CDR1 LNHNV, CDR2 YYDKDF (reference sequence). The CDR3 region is CATSSGTGPEQYF. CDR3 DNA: TGTGCCACCAGTTCCGGGACAGGGCCCGAGCAGTACTTC.

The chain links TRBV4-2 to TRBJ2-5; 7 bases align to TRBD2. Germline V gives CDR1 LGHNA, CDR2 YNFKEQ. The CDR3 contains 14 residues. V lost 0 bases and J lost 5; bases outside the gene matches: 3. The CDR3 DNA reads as TGTGCCAGCAGCCAAGATGGGAGGGTGGAGACCCAGTACTTC. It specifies CASSQDGRVETQYF.

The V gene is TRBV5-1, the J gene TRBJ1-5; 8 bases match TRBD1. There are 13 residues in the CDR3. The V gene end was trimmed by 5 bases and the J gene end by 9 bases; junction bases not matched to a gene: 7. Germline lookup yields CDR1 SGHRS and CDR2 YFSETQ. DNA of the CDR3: TGCGCCAGCAGGGAACAGGGGGAAGGGCCCCAGCATTTT. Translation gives CASREQGEGPQHF. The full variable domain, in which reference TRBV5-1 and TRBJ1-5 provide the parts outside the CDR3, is KAGVTQTPRYLIKTRGQQVTLSCSPISGHRSVSWYQQTPGQGLQFLFEYFSETQRNKGNFPGRFSGRQFSNSRSEMNVSTLELGDSALYLCASREQGEGPQHFGDGTRLSIL.

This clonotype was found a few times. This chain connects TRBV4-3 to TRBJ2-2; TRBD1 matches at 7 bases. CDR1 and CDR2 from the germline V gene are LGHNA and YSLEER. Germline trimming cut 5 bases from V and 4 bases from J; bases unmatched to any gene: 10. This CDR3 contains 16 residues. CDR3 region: CASSALTGSGTGELFF. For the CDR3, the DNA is TGCGCCAGCAGCGCTTTGACAGGGAGTGGCACCGGGGAGCTGTTTTTT.

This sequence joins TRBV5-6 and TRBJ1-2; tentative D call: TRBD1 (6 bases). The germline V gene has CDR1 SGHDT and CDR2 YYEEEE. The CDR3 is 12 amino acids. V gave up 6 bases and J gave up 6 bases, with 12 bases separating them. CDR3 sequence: CASTIRGNGYTF. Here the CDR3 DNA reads TGTGCCAGCACCATAAGGGGGAATGGCTACACCTTC.

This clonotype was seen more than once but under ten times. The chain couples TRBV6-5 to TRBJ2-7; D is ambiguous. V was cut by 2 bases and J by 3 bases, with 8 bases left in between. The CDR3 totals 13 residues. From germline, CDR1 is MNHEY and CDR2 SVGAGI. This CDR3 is CASSYNEYYEQYF. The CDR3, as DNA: TGTGCCAGCAGTTACAACGAATACTACGAGCAGTACTTC.

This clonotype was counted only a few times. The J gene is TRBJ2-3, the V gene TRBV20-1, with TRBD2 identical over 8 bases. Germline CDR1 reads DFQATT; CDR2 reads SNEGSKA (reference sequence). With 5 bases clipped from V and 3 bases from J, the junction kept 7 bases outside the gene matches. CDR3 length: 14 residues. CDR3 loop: CSAHRGGRTDTQYF. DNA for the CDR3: TGCAGTGCTCATCGGGGGGGCCGTACAGATACGCAGTATTTT.

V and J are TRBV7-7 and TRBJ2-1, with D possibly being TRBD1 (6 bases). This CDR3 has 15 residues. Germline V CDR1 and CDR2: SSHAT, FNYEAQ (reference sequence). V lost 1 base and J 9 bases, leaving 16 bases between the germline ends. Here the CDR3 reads CASSLEPAGAGEQFF. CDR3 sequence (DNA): TGTGCCAGCAGCTTAGAGCCGGCAGGGGCGGGTGAGCAGTTCTTC.

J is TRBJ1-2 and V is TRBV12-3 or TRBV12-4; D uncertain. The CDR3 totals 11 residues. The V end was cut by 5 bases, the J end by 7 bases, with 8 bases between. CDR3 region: CASSRRRGYTF. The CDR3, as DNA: TGTGCCAGCAGTCGGCGTCGTGGCTACACCTTC.

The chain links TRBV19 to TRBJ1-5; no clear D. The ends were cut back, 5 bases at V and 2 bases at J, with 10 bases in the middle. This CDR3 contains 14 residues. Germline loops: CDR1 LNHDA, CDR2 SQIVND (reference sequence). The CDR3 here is CASSLASGNQPQHF. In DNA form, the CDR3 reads TGTGCCAGTAGTCTCGCTTCGGGCAATCAGCCCCAGCATTTT.

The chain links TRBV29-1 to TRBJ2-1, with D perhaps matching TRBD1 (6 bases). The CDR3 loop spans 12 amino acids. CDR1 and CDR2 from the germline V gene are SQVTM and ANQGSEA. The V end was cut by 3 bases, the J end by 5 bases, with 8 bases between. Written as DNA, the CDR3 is TGCAGCGTTGAGCAGGGGAACAATGAGCAGTTCTTC. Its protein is CSVEQGNNEQFF.

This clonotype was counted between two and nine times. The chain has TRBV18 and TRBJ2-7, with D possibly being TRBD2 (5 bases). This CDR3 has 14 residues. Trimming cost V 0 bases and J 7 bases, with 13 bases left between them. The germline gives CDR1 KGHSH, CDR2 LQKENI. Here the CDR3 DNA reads TGTGCCAGCTCACCACCGGACGGCAGCGGTGAGCAGTACTTC. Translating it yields CASSPPDGSGEQYF. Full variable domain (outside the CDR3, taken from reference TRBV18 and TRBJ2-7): NAGVMQNPRHLVRRRGQEARLRCSPMKGHSHVYWYRQLPEEGLKFMVYLQKENIIDESGMPKERFSAEFPKEGPSILRIQQVVRGDSAAYFCASSPPDGSGEQYFGPGTRLTVT.

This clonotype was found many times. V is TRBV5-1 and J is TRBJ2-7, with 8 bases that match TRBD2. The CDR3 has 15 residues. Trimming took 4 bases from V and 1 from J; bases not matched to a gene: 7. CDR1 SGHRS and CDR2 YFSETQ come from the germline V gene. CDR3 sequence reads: CASSRGLVGSYEQYF. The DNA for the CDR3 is TGCGCCAGCAGCAGGGGACTAGTGGGATCCTACGAGCAGTACTTC. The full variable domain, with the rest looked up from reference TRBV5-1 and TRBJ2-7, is KAGVTQTPRYLIKTRGQQVTLSCSPISGHRSVSWYQQTPGQGLQFLFEYFSETQRNKGNFPGRFSGRQFSNSRSEMNVSTLELGDSALYLCASSRGLVGSYEQYFGPGTRLTVT.

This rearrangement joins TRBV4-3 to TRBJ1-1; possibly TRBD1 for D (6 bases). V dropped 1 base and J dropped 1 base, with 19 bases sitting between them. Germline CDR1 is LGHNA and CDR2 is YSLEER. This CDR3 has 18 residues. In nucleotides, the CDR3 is TGCGCCAGCAGCCAAGTTAGCCGGGCGGGACAAAGGAACACTGAAGCTTTCTTT. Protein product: CASSQVSRAGQRNTEAFF.

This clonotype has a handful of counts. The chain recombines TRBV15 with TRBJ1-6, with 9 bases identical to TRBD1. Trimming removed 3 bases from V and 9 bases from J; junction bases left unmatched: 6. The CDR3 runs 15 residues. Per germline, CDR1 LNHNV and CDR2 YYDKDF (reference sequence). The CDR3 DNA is TGTGCCACCAGCAGGGGGGACAGGGATCGTTCACCCCTCCACTTT. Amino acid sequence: CATSRGDRDRSPLHF.

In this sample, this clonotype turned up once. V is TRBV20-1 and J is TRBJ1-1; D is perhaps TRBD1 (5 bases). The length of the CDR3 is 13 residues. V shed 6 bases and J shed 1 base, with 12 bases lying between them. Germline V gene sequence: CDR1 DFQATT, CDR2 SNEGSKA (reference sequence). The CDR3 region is CSAGRGENTEAFF. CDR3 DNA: TGCAGTGCCGGTAGGGGAGAGAACACTGAAGCTTTCTTT.

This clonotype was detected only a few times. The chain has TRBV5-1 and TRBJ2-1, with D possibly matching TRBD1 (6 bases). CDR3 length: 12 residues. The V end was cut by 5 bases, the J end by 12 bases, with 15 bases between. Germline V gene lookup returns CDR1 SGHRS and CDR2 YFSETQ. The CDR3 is CASRAGQQPQFF. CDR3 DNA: TGCGCCAGCAGGGCTGGACAGCAACCGCAGTTCTTC.

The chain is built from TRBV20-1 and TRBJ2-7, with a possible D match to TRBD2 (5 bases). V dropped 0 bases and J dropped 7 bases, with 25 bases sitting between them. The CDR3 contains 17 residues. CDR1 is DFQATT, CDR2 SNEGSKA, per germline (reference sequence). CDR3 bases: TGCAGTGCTAGAGATCGAATGGCGCGGGCGGGCCTAGGTGAGCAGTACTTC. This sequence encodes CSARDRMARAGLGEQYF.

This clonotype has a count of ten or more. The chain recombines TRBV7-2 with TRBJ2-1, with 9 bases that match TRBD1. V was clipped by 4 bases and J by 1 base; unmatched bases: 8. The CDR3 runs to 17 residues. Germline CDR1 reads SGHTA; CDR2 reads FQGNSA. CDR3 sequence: CASSSPTGGLSYNEQFF. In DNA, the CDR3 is TGTGCCAGCAGCTCCCCAACAGGGGGCTTGTCCTACAATGAGCAGTTCTTC.

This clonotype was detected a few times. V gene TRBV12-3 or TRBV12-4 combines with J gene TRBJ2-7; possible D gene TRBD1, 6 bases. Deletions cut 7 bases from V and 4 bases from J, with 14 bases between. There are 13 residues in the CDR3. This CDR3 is CASTGDICYEQYV. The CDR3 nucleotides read TGTGCCAGCACCGGGGACATATGTTACGAGCAGTACGTC.

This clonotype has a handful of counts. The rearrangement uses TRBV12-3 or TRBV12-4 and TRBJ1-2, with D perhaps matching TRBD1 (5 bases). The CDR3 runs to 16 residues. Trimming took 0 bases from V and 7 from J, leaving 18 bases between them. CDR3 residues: CASSLADIRGDGGYTF. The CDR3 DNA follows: TGTGCCAGCAGTTTAGCGGATATACGAGGGGATGGTGGCTACACCTTC.

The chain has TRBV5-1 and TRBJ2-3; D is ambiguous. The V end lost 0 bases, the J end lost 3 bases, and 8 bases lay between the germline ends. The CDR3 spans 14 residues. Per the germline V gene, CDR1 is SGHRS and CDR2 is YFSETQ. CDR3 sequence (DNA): TGCGCCAGCAGCTTGGGATACGGGACAGATACGCAGTATTTT. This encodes CASSLGYGTDTQYF.

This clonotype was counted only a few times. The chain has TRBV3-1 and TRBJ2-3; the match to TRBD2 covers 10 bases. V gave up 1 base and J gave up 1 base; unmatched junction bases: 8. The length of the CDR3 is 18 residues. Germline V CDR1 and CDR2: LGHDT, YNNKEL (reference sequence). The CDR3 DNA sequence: TGTGCCAGCAGCCAAGTTTTGTGGCTAGCGGGGGGCACAGATACGCAGTATTTT. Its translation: CASSQVLWLAGGTDTQYF.

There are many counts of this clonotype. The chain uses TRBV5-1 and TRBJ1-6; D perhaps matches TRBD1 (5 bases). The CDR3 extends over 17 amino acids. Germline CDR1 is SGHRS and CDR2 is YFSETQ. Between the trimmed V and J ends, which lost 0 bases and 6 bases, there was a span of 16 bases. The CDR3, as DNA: TGCGCCAGCAGCTTGGGATTGCGGCAGGGCGGTAATTCACCCCTCCACTTT. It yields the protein CASSLGLRQGGNSPLHF.

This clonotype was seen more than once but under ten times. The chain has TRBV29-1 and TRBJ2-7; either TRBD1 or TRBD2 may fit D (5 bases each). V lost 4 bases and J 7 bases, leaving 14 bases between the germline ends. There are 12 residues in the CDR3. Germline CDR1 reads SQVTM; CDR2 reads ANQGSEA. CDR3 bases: TGCAGCGTTGCCCCGGGGACGGGGGAGCAGTACTTC. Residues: CSVAPGTGEQYF.

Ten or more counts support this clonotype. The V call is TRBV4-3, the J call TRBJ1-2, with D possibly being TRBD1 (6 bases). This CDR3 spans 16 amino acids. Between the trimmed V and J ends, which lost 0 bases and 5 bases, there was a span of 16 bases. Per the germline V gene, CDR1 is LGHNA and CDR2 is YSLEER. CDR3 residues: CASSQDPPGANYGYTF. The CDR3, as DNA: TGCGCCAGCAGCCAAGATCCCCCGGGGGCAAATTATGGCTACACCTTC.